This T cell receptor (beta chain) was documented in a study of radiation and T cells in renal cell carcinoma. Overall study: Nephrectomy followed 15 Gy stereotactic body radiation by 4 weeks.

This CDR3 has 13 amino acids. The trim removed 11 bases at V and 7 bases at J, leaving 9 bases unmatched. From germline, CDR1 is MNHNS and CDR2 SASEGT. This clone was seen only once. Method: immunoSEQ multiplex PCR; TCRdb's copy keeps in-frame clones and lacks some. This sample carries just under 80,000 clones, 80% to 90% of them seen once, and the ten largest clones take about 23%. Time point in this sample: blood 2 weeks post-SBRT. The treatment here: 15 Gy SBRT to primary tumor, nephrectomy 4 weeks later. Blood was sampled at baseline, 2 weeks and 4 weeks after SBRT. The origin of this receptor is a woman aged 45-59 years with renal cell carcinoma. Sequencing was performed on blood, taken from a patient whose treatment included radiotherapy and nephrectomy. The chain links TRBV6-1 to TRBJ1-4; 8 bases match TRBD1. The CDR3, as DNA: TGTGCCGACCCGGGACAGGAGGGTGAAAAACTGTTTTTT. Protein product: CADPGQEGEKLFF.